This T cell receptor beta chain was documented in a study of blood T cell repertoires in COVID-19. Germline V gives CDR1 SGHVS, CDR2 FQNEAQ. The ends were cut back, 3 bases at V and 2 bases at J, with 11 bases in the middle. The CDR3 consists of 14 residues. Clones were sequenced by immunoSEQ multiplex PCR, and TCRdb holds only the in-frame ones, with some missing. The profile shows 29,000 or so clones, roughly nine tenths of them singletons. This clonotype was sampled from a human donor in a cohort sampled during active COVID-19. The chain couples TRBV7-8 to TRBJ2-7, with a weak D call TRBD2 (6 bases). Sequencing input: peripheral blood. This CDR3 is CASSFGGLTYEQYF. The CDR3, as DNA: TGTGCCAGCAGCTTTGGGGGACTGACCTACGAGCAGTACTTC.